This TCR beta chain originates from a study of cytomegalovirus exposure and HLA in healthy donors. The wider study: Early released data comprised about 85 million unique TCRs from HLA-typed donors. Findings and caveats of the study: Later analysis showed most CMV-associated TCR beta chains appearing HLA-restricted. There were reportedly fewer N-insertions in an Asian-associated ancestry cluster than the approximately 640-donor mean, in a later analysis.

The PCR ran on 60 Vbeta and 13 Jbeta primers. The protocol was immunoSEQ multiplex PCR, while the TCRdb copy is restricted to in-frame clones and leaves out a portion. The sample lists 250,000 to 350,000 clones; 86% were seen once. On this clone itself: What it binds is not known.

From germline, CDR1 is SGHTA and CDR2 FQGNSA. The CDR3 extends over 14 amino acids. V gave up 1 base and J gave up 7 bases, with 13 bases separating them. The sequence was obtained from a man aged 35 to 55 in good health and CMV-seropositive. V and J are TRBV7-2 and TRBJ1-2; TRBD1 might be the D (5 bases). The sample consisted of PBMCs. The CDR3 DNA reads as TGTGCCAGCAGCTTAGTTGGGGGTAGCGGTGGCTACACCTTC. Amino acid sequence: CASSLVGGSGGYTF.